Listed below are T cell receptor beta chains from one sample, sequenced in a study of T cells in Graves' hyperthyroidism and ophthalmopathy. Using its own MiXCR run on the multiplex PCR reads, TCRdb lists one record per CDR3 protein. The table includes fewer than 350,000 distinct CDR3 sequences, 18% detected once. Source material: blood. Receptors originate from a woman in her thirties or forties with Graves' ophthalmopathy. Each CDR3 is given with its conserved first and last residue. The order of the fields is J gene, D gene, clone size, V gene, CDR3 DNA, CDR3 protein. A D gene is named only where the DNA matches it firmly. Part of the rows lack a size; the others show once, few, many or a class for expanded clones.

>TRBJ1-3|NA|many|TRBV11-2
TGTGCCAGCAGCTCCCTCGGGGGGGGCGGCTCTGGAAACACCATATATTTT
CASSSLGGGGSGNTIYF
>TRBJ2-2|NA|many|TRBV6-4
TGTGCCAGCAGTAAAGGGGGAAGCACCGGGGAGCTGTTTTTT
CASSKGGSTGELFF
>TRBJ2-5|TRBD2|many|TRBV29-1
TGCAGCGTTACCCCGGCGGGACTACTGGAGACCCAGTACTTC
CSVTPAGLLETQYF
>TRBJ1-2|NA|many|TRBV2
TGTGCCAGCAGTATAGCAGGTCCAGGGGAAGGCTACACCTTC
CASSIAGPGEGYTF
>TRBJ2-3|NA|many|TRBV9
TGTGCCAGCAGCGTAGAGGGGGGTGTCTCAGATACGCAGTATTTT
CASSVEGGVSDTQYF
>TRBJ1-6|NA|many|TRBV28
TGTGCCAGCAGTTTCCTGGGTAATTCACCCCTCCACTTT
CASSFLGNSPLHF
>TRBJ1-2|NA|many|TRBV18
TGTGCCAGCTCCCGAAACGGTCAGGACGCCTATGGCTACACCTTC
CASSRNGQDAYGYTF
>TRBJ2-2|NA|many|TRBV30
TGTGCCTGGAGTACGTACGGGGAAAACGGGGAGCTGTTTTTT
CAWSTYGENGELFF
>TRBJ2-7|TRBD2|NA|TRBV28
TGTGCCAGCAGTTACTCGGCGGGAGTTCCCACCTACGAGCAGTACTTC
CASSYSAGVPTYEQYF
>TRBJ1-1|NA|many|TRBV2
TGTGCCAGCATGATGGGGGGGGCAAACACTGAAGCTTTCTTT
CASMMGGANTEAFF
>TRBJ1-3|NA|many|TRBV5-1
TGCGCCAGCAGCTCGACGGGGAACGGAAACACCATATATTTT
CASSSTGNGNTIYF
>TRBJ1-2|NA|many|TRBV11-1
TGTGCCAGCAGCGAACAGCCATTGGGGACGGACTTCTATGGCTACACCTTC
CASSEQPLGTDFYGYTF
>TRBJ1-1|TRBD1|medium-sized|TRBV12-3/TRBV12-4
TGTGCCAGCAGCTCGACAGGGAGGTCTGAAGCTTTCTTT
CASSSTGRSEAFF
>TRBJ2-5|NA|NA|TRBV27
TGTGCCAGCAGTTTATGGGGCTCGAAAGAGACCCAGTACTTC
CASSLWGSKETQYF
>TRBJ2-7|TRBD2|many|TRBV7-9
TGTGCCAGCAGCTTATGGGCGGGAGGGCGCAGCTCCTACGAGCAGTACTTC
CASSLWAGGRSSYEQYF
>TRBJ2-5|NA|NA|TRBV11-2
TGTGCCAGCAGCCAGCTGGCTGGGACAAGGCAAGAGACCCAGTACTTC
CASSQLAGTRQETQYF
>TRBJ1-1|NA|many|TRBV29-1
TGCAGCGTGGATAAGACAGGTGGGCACACTGAAGCTTTCTTT
CSVDKTGGHTEAFF
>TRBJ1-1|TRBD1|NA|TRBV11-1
TGTGCCCGCAGCATTATTAGAGGCGGGACAGCTATGAACACTGAAGCTTTCTTT
CARSIIRGGTAMNTEAFF
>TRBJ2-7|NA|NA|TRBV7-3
TGTGCCAGCAGCTTAATTGGCAGGGGAGGCGAGCAGTACTTC
CASSLIGRGGEQYF
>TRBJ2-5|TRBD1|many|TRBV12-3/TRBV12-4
TGTGCCAGCAGCACCGGGGACAGGGTGGCGGAGACCCAGTACTTC
CASSTGDRVAETQYF
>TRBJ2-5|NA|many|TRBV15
TGTGCCACCGGGATTGGCAGCCAAGAGACCCAGTACTTC
CATGIGSQETQYF
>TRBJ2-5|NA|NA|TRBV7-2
TGTGCCAGCAGCTTAGCGGTGGGAGCGGGTGGGGAGACCCAGTACTTC
CASSLAVGAGGETQYF
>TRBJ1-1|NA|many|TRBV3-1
TGTGCCAGCAGCCAAGAAGGAAGTCGGGGGAGACCTGAAGCTTTCTTT
CASSQEGSRGRPEAFF
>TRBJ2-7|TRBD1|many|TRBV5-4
TGTGCCAGCAGCGTAACAGGGGACGAGCAGTACTTC
CASSVTGDEQYF
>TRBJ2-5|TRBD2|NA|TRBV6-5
TGTGCCAGCAGTTACCCCAGACTAGCGGGAGGCGAGACCCAGTACTTC
CASSYPRLAGGETQYF
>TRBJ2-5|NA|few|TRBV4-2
TGTGCCAGCAGCCAAGACCCTAGTCGATGGGAGACCCAGTACTTC
CASSQDPSRWETQYF
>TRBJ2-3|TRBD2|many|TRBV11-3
TGTGCCAGCAGCTTAACTAGCGGGAGTGGCACAGATACGCAGTATTTT
CASSLTSGSGTDTQYF
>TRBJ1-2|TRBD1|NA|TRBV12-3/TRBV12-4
TGTGCCAGCAGCAAGGACAGGGCTAACTATGGCTACACCTTC
CASSKDRANYGYTF
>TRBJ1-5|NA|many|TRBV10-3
TGTGCCATCAGCCAGGTCAATCAGCCCCAGCATTTT
CAISQVNQPQHF
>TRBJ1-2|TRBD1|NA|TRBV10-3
TGTGCCACCTCGTCACAGGGGGCCCCTAACTATGGCTACACCTTC
CATSSQGAPNYGYTF
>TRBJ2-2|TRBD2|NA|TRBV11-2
TGTGCCAGCAGCTTAGATCTCCAGGGACTAGGGGGGAAGGACACCGGGGAGCTGTTTTTT
CASSLDLQGLGGKDTGELFF
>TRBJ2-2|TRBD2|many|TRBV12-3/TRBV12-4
TGTGCCAGCAGTTTAGGAACTAGCGGGAGGACCGGGGAGCTGTTTTTT
CASSLGTSGRTGELFF
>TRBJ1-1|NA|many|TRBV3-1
TGTGCCAGCAGAGGGAAGGCTGAAGCTTTCTTT
CASRGKAEAFF
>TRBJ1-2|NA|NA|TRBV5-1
TGCGCCAGCTCCCCCTCTGGGACGGCTAACTATGGCTACACCTTC
CASSPSGTANYGYTF
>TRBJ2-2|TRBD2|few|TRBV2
TGTGCCAGCAGTGAATTATCACTAGCGGGAGTCTTGAACACCGGGGAGCTGTTTTTT
CASSELSLAGVLNTGELFF
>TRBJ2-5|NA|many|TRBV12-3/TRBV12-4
TGTGCCAGCAGTTTAGATGATACGGGGACCCAGTACTTC
CASSLDDTGTQYF
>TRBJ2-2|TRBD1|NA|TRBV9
TGTGCCAGCACGGGACAGGGCTACACCGGGGGGCTGTTTTTT
CASTGQGYTGGLFF
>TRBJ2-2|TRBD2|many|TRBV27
TGTGCCAGCAGTTTCATGGCTAGCGGGCCCGGGGAGCTGTTTTTT
CASSFMASGPGELFF
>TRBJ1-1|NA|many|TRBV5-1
TGCGCCAGCAGCTTGGTACAGGGTGGGATCACTGAAGCTTTCTTT
CASSLVQGGITEAFF
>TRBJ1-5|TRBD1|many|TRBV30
TGTGCCTGGAGTGGACAGGGAAATCAGCCCCAGCATTTT
CAWSGQGNQPQHF
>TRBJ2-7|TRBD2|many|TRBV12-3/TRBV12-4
TGTGCCAGCACCCAAACCGGACTAGCGGGATCCTACGAGCAGTACTTC
CASTQTGLAGSYEQYF
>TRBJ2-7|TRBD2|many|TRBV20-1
TGCAGTGCTGAACTAGCGGGGGGCTCCTACGAGCAGTACTTC
CSAELAGGSYEQYF
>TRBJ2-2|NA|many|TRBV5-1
TGCGCCAGCAGCTTCGGGGGACCCGGGGAGCTGTTTTTT
CASSFGGPGELFF
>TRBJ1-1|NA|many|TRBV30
TGTGCCTGGAGTGTCGCAGGGGTTGCCACTGAAGCTTTCTTT
CAWSVAGVATEAFF
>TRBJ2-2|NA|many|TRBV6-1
TGTGCCAGCAGCTGGGGCAAACCGAACACCGGGGAGCTGTTTTTT
CASSWGKPNTGELFF
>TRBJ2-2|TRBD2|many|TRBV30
TGTGCCTGGATGGTAGCGGGATGGAACACCGGGGAGCTGTTTTTT
CAWMVAGWNTGELFF
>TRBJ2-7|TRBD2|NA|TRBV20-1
TGCAGTGCTAGAGGACTAGCGGGAGGTTCCTACGAGCAGTACTTC
CSARGLAGGSYEQYF
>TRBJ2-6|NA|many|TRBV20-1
TGCAGTGCTAGAGATAAGGCAGGGGCCATCGTGCCTTCTGGGGCCAACGTCCTGACTTTC
CSARDKAGAIVPSGANVLTF
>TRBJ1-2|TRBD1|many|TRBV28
TGTGCCAGCAGTCCGGACAGGGGGCAAGGCTACACCTTC
CASSPDRGQGYTF